This passage covers 9 T cell receptor beta chains from one sample sequenced in a study of tumor-infiltrating lymphocytes in primary liver carcinoma. Co-extracting RNA and DNA was done with roughly 18-32 mg of unsorted bulk tissue as input. Starting from 400 to 500 ng of total RNA, TCR beta cDNA was produced with a primer in the constant region. Three rounds of nested multiplex PCR with slightly modified ARM-PCR produced TCR beta libraries. TRBV1-TRBV30 forward primers paired with a C-beta reverse primer drove the first two PCR rounds, approximately 11 cycles each. From the multiplex PCR reads, TCRdb called clonotypes with MiXCR, one entry per CDR3 protein. The sample contains 30,000 to 40,000 distinct CDR3 sequences, less than 85% of which appear only once. Source material: liver tumor tissue from sampling region 4. As to subset: tumor region T4, right-lateral pole. Receptor source: a man aged 40-49 years with primary liver carcinoma and hepatitis B virus infection.

About this clonotype itself: One end of the junction fails to match germline, which may point to a read error. This sequence joins TRBV11-3 and TRBJ1-1; D is unclear. Germline loops: CDR1 SGHNT, CDR2 YENEEA. The CDR3 is 12 residues long. DNA of the CDR3: TGTGCCAGCAGCTTAGATTACATTGAAGCCTTCTTT. Amino acids: CASSLDYIEAFF.

This rearrangement joins TRBV28 to TRBJ2-1; no firm D call. The germline gives CDR1 MDHEN, CDR2 SYDVKM. CDR3 size: 13 residues. CDR3 loop: CLSSSSLGCPGFF. As DNA, the CDR3 is TGTCTCAGCAGTTCCTCCCTGGGATGCCCCGGGTTCTTC.

Regarding this clonotype: The junction does not match germline at one end; this may be a read error. The rearrangement uses TRBV28 and TRBJ2-7; TRBD2 agrees at 7 bases. Germline V CDR1 and CDR2: MDHEN, SYDVKM. There are 15 residues in the CDR3. The CDR3 is CVSGLTPAGEGEQYF. CDR3 DNA: TGTGTCAGCGGACTCACTCCGGCGGGAGAAGGGGAGCAGTACTTC.

As regards this clonotype: A much larger clonotype is one base distant, so this may be a read error. This chain links TRBV2 with TRBJ2-5, with TRBD1 as a possible D gene (6 bases). Trimming cost V 5 bases and J 1 base, with 11 bases left between them. The germline V gene has CDR1 SNHLY and CDR2 FYNNEI. The CDR3 sequence is 14 residues long. The chain's CDR3 is CASSKDSSQETQYF. The CDR3 region has the DNA TGTGCCAGCAGTAAGGACAGTAGCCAAGAGACCCAGTACTTC.

This clonotype was detected many times. The chain links TRBV20-1 to TRBJ2-1; TRBD2 might be the D (5 bases). The CDR3 has 15 residues. CDR1 DFQATT and CDR2 SNEGSKA come from the germline V gene (reference sequence). CDR3 residues: CSGDSDRGSYNEQFF. The CDR3 bases are TGCAGCGGGGATTCGGACCGCGGCTCCTACAATGAGCAGTTCTTC.

The V gene is TRBV7-8, the J gene TRBJ2-7; D unresolved. The CDR3 loop spans 13 amino acids. The germline V gene encodes CDR1 SGHVS and CDR2 FQNEAQ. The V and J ends lost 2 bases and 4 bases respectively, with 9 bases between them. As DNA, the CDR3 is TGTGCCAGCAGCTTATCCCTTCAGTACGAGCAGTACTTC. Amino acids: CASSLSLQYEQYF.

In regard to this clonotype: Sequence at one end of the junction differs from germline and may be a read error. The chain carries TRBV5-4 and TRBJ2-3, with TRBD1 as a possible D gene (5 bases). Germline assignment: CDR1 SGHNT and CDR2 YYREEE (reference sequence). This CDR3 has 14 residues. CDR3 nucleotides: TGTGCAAGCAGCTTAACATGGGGCTTACATACGCAGTATTTT. It encodes CASSLTWGLHTQYF.

By share of the sample, this clonotype is medium-sized (0.01 to 0.1%). The rearrangement uses TRBV29-1 and TRBJ1-2, with D tentatively TRBD1 (5 bases). CDR3 length equals 14 residues. V was cut by 1 base and J by 6 bases, with 15 bases left in between. Germline assignment: CDR1 SQVTM and CDR2 ANQGSEA. The DNA of the CDR3 is TGCAGCGTTGAAGCGGAAGAAGGGGTGGATGGCTACACCTTC. Its protein is CSVEAEEGVDGYTF.

Only a few counts were recorded for this clonotype. A read error may account for a junction end that differs from germline. The rearrangement uses TRBV4-2 and TRBJ2-7; 10 bases are shared with TRBD2. CDR1 is LGHNA, CDR2 YNFKEQ, per germline. The CDR3 extends over 15 amino acids. As DNA, the CDR3 is TGTGCCAGCAGCCAAGAAAGCGGGAGGGACGACGAGCGGTACTTC. Translating it yields CASSQESGRDDERYF.